The following is a T cell receptor (beta chain) sequence with its context. The CDR3 spans 15 residues. V dropped 0 bases and J dropped 0 bases, with 9 bases sitting between them. Germline-derived CDR1 and CDR2 are SGHKS and YYEKEE (reference sequence). This sample is part of a study of blood T cell repertoires in COVID-19. Overall study: The cDNA or gDNA used as material had been derived from T cells, B-cell-depleted T cells, or PBMCs.

Authors' processing steps: Amplification of reference gene primers provided the estimated nucleated cell counts. Repertoires were generated with immunoSEQ multiplex PCR, while TCRdb's copy carries only in-frame clones and drops some. V and J calls plus clone size are reproduced from that table; the DNA served to infer D and trimming. Of about 130,000 clones listed, approximately 83% were seen once; the top ten hold about 9.2%. In terms of age and location, participants ranged from roughly 18 to 100 years and lived in about 25 US areas. Cohort 3 donors were reported recovered after two negative PCRs, clearance, or symptom resolution.

The J gene is TRBJ1-1, the V gene TRBV5-5; D gene unclear. The sequenced material came from PBMCs or T cells enriched from blood (not recorded which). This clonotype was sampled from a man aged 45 to 65 who had recovered from COVID-19. The CDR3 is CASSLGSSMNTEAFF. CDR3 nucleotide sequence: TGTGCCAGCAGCTTGGGGAGTAGTATGAACACTGAAGCTTTCTTT.